The 10 T cell receptor beta chains reported below all come from one sample, sequenced in a study of blood T cell repertoires in COVID-19. Here immunoSEQ multiplex PCR was the method, and the copy in TCRdb shows in-frame clones only, minus some. The sample carries hundreds of thousands of clones, over 65% recorded once. The sequencing input was PBMCs or T cells enriched from blood (not recorded which). The receptor source for this set is a woman aged 55-70 years who had recovered from COVID-19.

The V gene is TRBV18, the J gene TRBJ1-2; 8 nucleotides agree with TRBD1. V shed 3 bases and J 6 bases; nucleotides not matched to a gene: 3. The CDR3 spans 13 residues. In germline, CDR1 is KGHSH, CDR2 LQKENI. The chain's CDR3 is CASSPDRADGYTF. Written as DNA, the CDR3 is TGTGCCAGCTCACCGGACAGGGCGGATGGCTACACCTTC.

Notes on this clone: This sample includes further DNA sequences coding for the same CDR3. The chain couples TRBV5-4 to TRBJ2-2, with 12 bases lining up with TRBD2. V lost 3 bases and J lost 5; bases outside the gene matches: 2. The germline V gene encodes CDR1 SGHNT and CDR2 YYREEE (reference sequence). The CDR3 runs to 15 residues. Here the CDR3 reads CASSSGLAGTGELFF. The CDR3 nucleotides are TGTGCCAGCAGCTCAGGACTAGCGGGGACCGGGGAGCTGTTTTTT.

This sequence joins TRBV6-2 or TRBV6-3 and TRBJ2-3, with TRBD2 identical over 7 bases. The CDR3 sequence is 13 residues long. V was pared by 3 bases and J by 4 bases, with 1 base of the junction left unmatched. The germline V gene encodes CDR1 MNHEY and CDR2 SVGEGT. CDR3 sequence reads: CASSYGLADTQYF. The CDR3 nucleotides read TGTGCCAGCAGTTATGGACTAGCAGATACGCAGTATTTT.

This clone was counted only a few times. This chain uses TRBV3-1 (or the pseudogene TRBV3-2) with TRBJ2-3; D is perhaps TRBD1 (6 bases). The CDR3 has 13 residues. Trimming removed 3 bases from V and 3 bases from J, with 7 bases in between. Germline-derived CDR1 and CDR2 are LGHDT and YNNKEL (reference sequence). CDR3 loop: CASSHRGTDTQYF. The CDR3 DNA is TGTGCCAGCAGCCATAGGGGGACAGATACGCAGTATTTT.

The V call is TRBV6-5, the J call TRBJ2-7, with a tentative D call TRBD1 (6 bases). The CDR3 is made up of 14 amino acids. V was trimmed by 0 bases and J by 2 bases, leaving 8 bases between them. Germline V CDR1 and CDR2: MNHEY, SVGAGI. CDR3: CASSYSGQTYEQYF. Here the CDR3 DNA reads TGTGCCAGCAGTTACTCGGGACAAACCTACGAGCAGTACTTC.

The chain employs TRBV6-5 and TRBJ2-3, with TRBD1 as a possible D gene (6 bases). The germline gives CDR1 MNHEY, CDR2 SVGAGI. The V end was cut by 4 bases, the J end by 4 bases, with 15 bases between. The CDR3 is 15 amino acids. CDR3 sequence reads: CASSSRTETSDTQYF. The DNA for the CDR3 is TGTGCCAGCAGTTCCCGGACAGAGACTTCAGATACGCAGTATTTT.

The chain links TRBV19 to TRBJ2-7, with 7 bases aligning to TRBD1. V lost 4 bases, J lost 0 bases, and 12 bases stayed unmatched. Germline CDR1 and CDR2: LNHDA and SQIVND (reference sequence). The CDR3 has 17 residues. CDR3 sequence: CASSNFHRGPSSYEQYF. DNA for the CDR3: TGTGCCAGTAGTAACTTTCACAGGGGTCCTAGCTCCTACGAGCAGTACTTC. The full variable domain, its missing parts supplied by reference TRBV19 and TRBJ2-7, is DGGITQSPKYLFRKEGQNVTLSCEQNLNHDAMYWYRQDPGQGLRLIYYSQIVNDFQKGDIAEGYSVSREKKESFPLTVTSAQKNPTAFYLCASSNFHRGPSSYEQYFGPGTRLTVT.

CDR3: CASSLARETGYGYTF. The CDR3 DNA is TGTGCCAGCAGCTTAGCGCGGGAGACGGGGTATGGCTACACCTTC. This chain joins TRBV7-8 and TRBJ1-2; no clear D gene. This CDR3 is 15 amino acids long. Germline V CDR1 and CDR2: SGHVS, FQNEAQ. With 0 bases removed from V and 5 bases from J, the gap between germline ends came to 13 bases.

This clone appeared a few times. J is TRBJ1-3 and V is TRBV7-2, with 7 nucleotides matching TRBD1. V was clipped by 3 bases and J by 0 bases; unmatched bases: 11. The CDR3 totals 18 residues. Germline CDR1 and CDR2: SGHTA and FQGNSA. CDR3 region: CASSLFRDSLFSGNTIYF. CDR3 DNA sequence: TGTGCCAGCAGCTTGTTCCGGGACAGCCTTTTCTCTGGAAACACCATATATTTT.

V gene TRBV7-6 combines with J gene TRBJ2-2; TRBD2 matches 12 bases. With V trimmed by 5 bases and J by 5 bases, 9 bases remained unmatched. CDR1 is SGHVS and CDR2 is FNYEAQ in the germline V gene. The CDR3 extends over 17 amino acids. CDR3 protein: CASSPLAGGLETGELFF. DNA of the CDR3: TGTGCCAGCAGCCCGCTAGCGGGAGGGCTGGAGACCGGGGAGCTGTTTTTT.